The T cell receptor beta chain under discussion was sequenced for a study of blood T cell repertoires in COVID-19. V dropped 6 bases and J dropped 2; count of bases not matched to a gene: 5. Germline V gives CDR1 MDHEN, CDR2 SYDVKM. There are 14 residues in the CDR3. Sequencing used immunoSEQ multiplex PCR; TCRdb keeps in-frame clones, though not all of them. Of 330,000 or so clones in the sample, roughly 87% were seen once. The specimen was peripheral blood. The chain combines TRBV28 with TRBJ1-2, with 8 bases fitting TRBD1. This receptor was obtained from a man aged 30 to 45 with COVID-19, enrolled during active disease. The CDR3: CASSWTGSNYGYTF. CDR3 in DNA: TGTGCCAGCAGCTGGACAGGGAGCAACTATGGCTACACCTTC.